Following are 11 T cell receptor beta chains from one sample sequenced in a study of blood T cell repertoires in COVID-19. Data came from immunoSEQ multiplex PCR; TCRdb stores just in-frame clones and leaves some out. The repertoire includes around 150,000 clones, more than 75% of them detected once, and about 4% sits in the top ten. The sequenced material came from peripheral blood. Receptors were obtained from a man in his sixties with acute or convalescent COVID-19.

The J gene is TRBJ2-6, the V gene TRBV5-5; D gene unclear. Germline V gene sequence: CDR1 SGHKS, CDR2 YYEKEE (reference sequence). V lost 3 bases to trimming and J lost 4 bases, with 5 bases between them. The CDR3 is made up of 13 amino acids. The CDR3 DNA is TGTGCCAGCAGCTCTAGAGGGGCCAACGTCCTGACTTTC. This codes for CASSSRGANVLTF.

The genes are TRBV10-2 and TRBJ1-1, with TRBD1 matching over 8 bases. Germline-derived CDR1 and CDR2 are WSHSY and SAAADI. J gave up 5 bases and V 6 bases, and 8 bases lay outside the gene matches. The CDR3 has 14 amino acids. The CDR3 DNA is TGCGCCAGCAGATTACAGGGGGGGAAGACTGAAGCTTTCTTT. This encodes CASRLQGGKTEAFF.

About this clone itself: The junction and the germline gene differ at one end; a read error may be behind it. V is TRBV27 and J is TRBJ1-1; TRBD1 matches 8 bases. CDR3 length: 12 residues. Germline CDR1 reads MNHEY; CDR2 reads SMNVEV (reference sequence). The DNA for the CDR3 is TGTGCCAGCAGACGCCCGGACAGGGCCTTTAATTTT. As protein: CASRRPDRAFNF.

The chain recombines TRBV7-9 with TRBJ1-2; D not certain. CDR3 length: 15 amino acids. V gave up 5 bases and J gave up 6 bases, with 19 bases separating them. Germline V gene data show CDR1 as SEHNR and CDR2 as FQNEAQ (reference sequence). The DNA of the CDR3 is TGTGCCAGCAGCCCCTCCGGGGTACCCCCCCATGGCTACACCTTC. This codes for CASSPSGVPPHGYTF.

CDR3: CASTGLAGVGDTQYF. In DNA, the CDR3 is TGCGCCAGCACCGGACTAGCGGGAGTCGGGGATACGCAGTATTTT. The rearrangement joins TRBV4-1 to TRBJ2-3, with TRBD2 matching 13 bases. From germline, CDR1 is MGHRA and CDR2 YSYEKL. Trimming removed 7 bases from V and 6 bases from J; junction bases left unmatched: 7. This CDR3 comprises 15 residues.

The rearrangement uses TRBV6-5 and TRBJ1-3, with D perhaps TRBD1 (5 bases). The V gene lost 5 bases and the J gene lost 2 bases, with 13 bases spanning the gap. CDR3 length: 15 residues. From germline, CDR1 is MNHEY and CDR2 SVGAGI. For the CDR3, the DNA is TGTGCCAGCAGTACCGGGACTGCCACTGGAAACACCATATATTTT. This gives the protein CASSTGTATGNTIYF.

The genes are TRBV7-8 and TRBJ2-7; 9 positions agree with TRBD2. The CDR3 runs 15 residues. Germline V CDR1 and CDR2: SGHVS, FQNEAQ. V gave up 5 bases and J gave up 6 bases; unmatched junction bases: 11. CDR3 protein: CASSPLERGDGEQYF. CDR3 coding DNA: TGTGCCAGCAGCCCCCTAGAGCGGGGGGATGGCGAGCAGTACTTC.

This chain connects TRBV2 to TRBJ1-1; possibly TRBD1 for D (6 bases). Looked up from germline, CDR1 is SNHLY and CDR2 is FYNNEI. The V and J ends lost 8 bases and 4 bases respectively, with 17 bases between them. The CDR3 consists of 14 residues. DNA for the CDR3: TGTGCCAGCGGGAAAATGGGGGCGAGCACTGAAGCTTTCTTT. This sequence encodes CASGKMGASTEAFF.

This chain joins TRBV3-1 (or the pseudogene TRBV3-2) and TRBJ2-7; TRBD1 agrees at 8 bases. V lost 4 bases, J lost 5 bases, and 16 bases stayed unmatched. Germline CDR1 and CDR2: LGHDT and YNNKEL (reference sequence). The CDR3 has 17 residues. CDR3 DNA: TGTGCCAGCAGCCGACTCTGGGCCGGGACAGGTTCCCACGAGCAGTACTTC. It codes for CASSRLWAGTGSHEQYF.

On this clone: Different DNA sequences within this sample yield the same CDR3. The rearrangement uses TRBV5-4 and TRBJ2-1; D may be TRBD1 (5 bases). This CDR3 spans 15 amino acids. Deletions cut 0 bases from V and 5 bases from J, with 12 bases between. Germline values: CDR1 SGHNT, CDR2 YYREEE (reference sequence). CDR3 in amino acids: CASSLVLAGNNEQFF. The CDR3 DNA reads TGTGCCAGCAGCTTGGTTTTGGCAGGGAACAATGAGCAGTTCTTC.

The rearrangement joins TRBV18 to TRBJ1-5; 12 nucleotides agree with TRBD1. V lost 4 bases to trimming and J lost 6 bases; unmatched junction nucleotides: 4. The germline V gene encodes CDR1 KGHSH and CDR2 LQKENI. This CDR3 has 15 residues. In nucleotides, the CDR3 is TGTGCCAGCTCACAGGGACAGGGGGCCAGTCAGCCCCAGCATTTT. Translated: CASSQGQGASQPQHF.